This T cell receptor (beta chain) was documented in a study of blood T cell repertoires in COVID-19 (dated by TCRdb to 2018 to 2020). Regarding the research as a whole: Samples from collaborators originated in the United States, Italy and Spain and spanned both the acute and convalescent phases of COVID-19. Deeply sampled blood TCRbeta repertoires from subjects exposed to, actively infected with, or recovered from COVID-19 were included in the dataset. The repertoires were released in a freely available public database intended as a resource for research on the immune response to SARS-CoV-2. HLA class I and class II types, where available, came from metadata supplied by the sample provider rather than from assay-based typing. A de-identified subject ID, COVID-19 status, age in years and sex were almost always included in the sample metadata. The material from the prospective study consisted of cDNA or gDNA derived from T cells, B-cell-depleted T cells, or PBMCs. The samples were drawn from the first 160 participants of the ongoing ImmuneRACE study and from 950 to 1,500 subjects provided by 6 global collaborators. Broad study findings and their caveats: The amount of clinical and demographic metadata varied by source and participant and was provided uncurated.

TCRbeta CDR3 regions were amplified from genomic DNA by means of the immunoSEQ Assay, a bias-controlled multiplex PCR. The source study handled its data this way. The number of nucleated cells in each sample was estimated from the amplification of reference gene primers within the assay. To quantify the absolute abundance of each unique TCRbeta CDR3 rearrangement, sequence reads were collapsed and filtered. For each sample, productive Simpson clonality was calculated as the square root of Simpson's diversity index over productive rearrangements. In its TCRdb copy, this immuneACCESS table keeps in-frame sequences only and misses some clones. Where compared with another copy, unresolved V genes explain less than half of these, and the others have no known cause. V and J calls plus clone size are reproduced from that table; the DNA served to infer D and trimming. Across this sample there are over 120,000 clones, with roughly 90% seen only once. The top ten clonotypes cover around 1.6% of the sample.

As to this clone: The antigen it binds to is not known. The record has no base qualities; no much larger clone is one base away.

V lost 0 bases and J lost 5 bases; the stretch between them is 10 bases long. CDR1 and CDR2 are read off the germline V gene as ENHRY and SYGVKD. The CDR3 starts with the cysteine, ends with the phenylalanine, and has 15 residues. Only the CDR3 DNA stays, 45 bases, in frame from base 1. The collaborating institutions used their own protocols to collect whole blood in K2EDTA tubes. Collaborator samples were shipped for TCRbeta analysis as frozen whole blood, isolated PBMCs, or DNA extracted from either sample type. Sample: peripheral blood. The chain was built from TRBV10-3 and TRBJ2-2; TRBD2 might be the D gene, on 5 matching bases. The clonotype was recovered from a human donor in a cohort sampled during active COVID-19. The nucleotides read TGTGCCATCAGTGAGTCCTCGGGGAGAACCGGGGAGCTGTTTTTT. Its translation reads: CAISESSGRTGELFF.